This T cell receptor (beta chain) stems from a study of blood T cell repertoires in COVID-19. Study-wide background: T cells, B-cell-depleted T cells, or PBMCs provided the cDNA or gDNA that served as material.

As handled by the study authors: Amplification from reference gene primers served as the basis for estimated nucleated cell counts. Generated by immunoSEQ multiplex PCR, the TCRdb table keeps only in-frame clones and is missing some. From that table come the V and J calls and clone size; the DNA was used to work out D and trimming. The sample records about 34,000 clones, roughly three quarters being singletons. Germline V gene data show CDR1 as MNHEY and CDR2 as SVGAGI. The CDR3 runs to 15 residues. V was cut by 6 bases and J by 3 bases, with 15 bases left in between. The clonotype comes from a human donor in a cohort sampled during active COVID-19. V usage is TRBV6-5 and J usage is TRBJ1-5, with D possibly TRBD1 on 6 matching bases. The sequenced sample was peripheral blood. The CDR3 nucleotides are TGTGCCAGCAGAGACGGGGGGCGGAACAATCAGCCCCAGCATTTT. Its translation: CASRDGGRNNQPQHF.